This TCR beta chain was observed in a study of OX40 agonist ivuxolimab in advanced cancers. About the study: Three patients had partial responses: one hepatocellular carcinoma, two cutaneous melanoma.

Profiling relied on immunoSEQ multiplex PCR, and the TCRdb table lists in-frame clones only, not all of them. Of about 94,000 clones in the sample, roughly 94% were seen once. Note on this clone: Its antigen is as yet unknown.

Germline CDR1 reads KGHSH; CDR2 reads LQKENI. The V and J ends lost 3 bases and 3 bases, in that order; junction bases with no gene match: 7. This CDR3 region has 15 residues. Notes on the study in general: Dosing at 0.1 to 3.0 mg/kg was accompanied by clonal expansion of CD4+ and CD8+ blood T cells by week 6. Expanded clones belonging to CD8+ T cells outnumbered, on average, those of CD4+.

This sequence joins TRBV18 and TRBJ1-1; 7 bases are shared with TRBD1. This sample comprised CD4+ or CD8+ T cells sorted from blood, obtained in a trial of the OX40 agonist ivuxolimab. This sequence originates from an adult with an advanced solid tumor such as melanoma, head and neck, liver or kidney cancer. CDR3 sequence reads: CASSPDREADTEAFF. The CDR3 nucleotides are TGTGCCAGCTCACCCGACAGGGAAGCGGACACTGAAGCTTTCTTT.